Detailed here is one T cell receptor beta chain. Its antigen is still unknown. The PCR ran on 60 Vbeta and 13 Jbeta primers. Libraries were prepared by immunoSEQ multiplex PCR; TCRdb keeps only in-frame clonotypes and omits some of them. The table lists under 200,000 clones. This record comes from a study of cytomegalovirus exposure and HLA in healthy donors. Findings of the study overall: In a later analysis, TCR beta V- and J-gene trimming was associated with a missense DCLRE1C variant.

The CDR3 contains 13 residues. Trimming removed 2 bases at V and 7 bases at J, with 9 bases between. Germline V gene data show CDR1 as LNHDA and CDR2 as SQIVND (reference sequence). The sequence came from a man aged 30 to 39 in good health and CMV-seronegative. Sequenced input: PBMCs. The rearrangement joins TRBV19 to TRBJ2-4, with D possibly matching TRBD1 (5 bases). This chain's CDR3 is CASSIRGPNIQYF. CDR3 DNA: TGTGCCAGTAGTATAAGGGGTCCCAACATTCAGTACTTC.